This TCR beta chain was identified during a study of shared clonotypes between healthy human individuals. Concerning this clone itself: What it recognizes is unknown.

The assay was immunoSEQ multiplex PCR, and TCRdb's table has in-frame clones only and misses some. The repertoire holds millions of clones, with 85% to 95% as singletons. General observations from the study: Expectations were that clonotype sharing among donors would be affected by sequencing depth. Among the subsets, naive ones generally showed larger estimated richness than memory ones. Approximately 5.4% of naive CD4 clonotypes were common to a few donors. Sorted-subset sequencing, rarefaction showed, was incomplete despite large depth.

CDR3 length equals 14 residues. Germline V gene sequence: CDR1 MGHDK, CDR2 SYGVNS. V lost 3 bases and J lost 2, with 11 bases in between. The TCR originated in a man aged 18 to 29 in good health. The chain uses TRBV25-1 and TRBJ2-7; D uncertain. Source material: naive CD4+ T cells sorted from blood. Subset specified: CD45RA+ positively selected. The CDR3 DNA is TGTGCCAGCAGTGAGGCAGTGAAGCCCTACGAGCAGTACTTC. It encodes CASSEAVKPYEQYF.